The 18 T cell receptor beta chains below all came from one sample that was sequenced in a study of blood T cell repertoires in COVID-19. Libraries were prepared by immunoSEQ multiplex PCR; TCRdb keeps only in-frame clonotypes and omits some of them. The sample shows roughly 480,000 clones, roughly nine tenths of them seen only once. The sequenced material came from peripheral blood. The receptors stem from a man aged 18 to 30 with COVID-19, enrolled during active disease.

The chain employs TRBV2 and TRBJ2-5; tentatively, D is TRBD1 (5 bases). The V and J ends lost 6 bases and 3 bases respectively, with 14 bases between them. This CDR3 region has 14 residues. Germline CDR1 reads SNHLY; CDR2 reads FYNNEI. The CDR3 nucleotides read TGTGCCAGCAGAAAAGGGGCAGACAAAGAGACCCAGTACTTC. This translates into CASRKGADKETQYF.

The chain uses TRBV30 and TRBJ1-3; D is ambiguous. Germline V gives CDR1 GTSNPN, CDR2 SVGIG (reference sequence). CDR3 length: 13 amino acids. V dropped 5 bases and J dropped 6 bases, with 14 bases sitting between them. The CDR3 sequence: CAWGRGNENTIYF. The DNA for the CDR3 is TGTGCCTGGGGAAGAGGGAACGAAAACACCATATATTTT.

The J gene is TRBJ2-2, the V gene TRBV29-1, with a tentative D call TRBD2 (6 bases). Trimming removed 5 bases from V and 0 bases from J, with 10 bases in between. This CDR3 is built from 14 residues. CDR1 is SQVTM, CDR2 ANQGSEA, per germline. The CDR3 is CSVRGAPNTGELFF. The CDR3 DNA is TGCAGCGTTCGCGGGGCACCGAACACCGGGGAGCTGTTTTTT.

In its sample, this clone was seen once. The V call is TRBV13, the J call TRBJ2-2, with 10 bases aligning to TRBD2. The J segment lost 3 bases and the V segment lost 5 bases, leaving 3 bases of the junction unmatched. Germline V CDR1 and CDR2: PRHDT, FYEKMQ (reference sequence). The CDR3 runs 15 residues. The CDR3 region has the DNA TGTGCCAGCAGCCTCAGCGGGGGGGACACCGGGGAGCTGTTTTTT. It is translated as CASSLSGGDTGELFF.

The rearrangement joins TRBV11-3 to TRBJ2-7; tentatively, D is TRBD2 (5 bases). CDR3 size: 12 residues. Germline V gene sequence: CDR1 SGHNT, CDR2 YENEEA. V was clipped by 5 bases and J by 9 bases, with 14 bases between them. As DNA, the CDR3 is TGTGCCAGCAGCAAGGACTGGGCGAGGCAGTACTTC. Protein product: CASSKDWARQYF.

The CDR3 here is CASSQRTGGAYEQYF. The CDR3 nucleotides are TGCGCCAGCAGCCAAAGGACAGGGGGCGCGTACGAGCAGTACTTC. V usage is TRBV4-1 and J usage is TRBJ2-7; TRBD1 aligns across 11 bases. In germline, CDR1 is MGHRA, CDR2 YSYEKL. J lost 4 bases, V lost 2 bases, and 4 bases had no gene match. The CDR3 is made up of 15 amino acids.

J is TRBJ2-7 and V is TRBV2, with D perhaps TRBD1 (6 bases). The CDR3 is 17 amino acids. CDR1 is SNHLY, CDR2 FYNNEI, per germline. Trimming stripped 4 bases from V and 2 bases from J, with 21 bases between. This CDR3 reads CASSVSTLPAGAYEQYF. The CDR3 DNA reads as TGTGCCAGCAGTGTATCAACCTTACCGGCAGGGGCCTACGAGCAGTACTTC.

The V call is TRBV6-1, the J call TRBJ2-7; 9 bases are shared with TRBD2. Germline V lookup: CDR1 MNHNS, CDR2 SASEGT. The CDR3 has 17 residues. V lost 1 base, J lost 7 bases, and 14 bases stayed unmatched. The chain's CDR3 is CASSEVGGAGGPREQYF. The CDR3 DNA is TGTGCCAGCAGTGAAGTCGGTGGGGCGGGAGGGCCGAGGGAGCAGTACTTC.

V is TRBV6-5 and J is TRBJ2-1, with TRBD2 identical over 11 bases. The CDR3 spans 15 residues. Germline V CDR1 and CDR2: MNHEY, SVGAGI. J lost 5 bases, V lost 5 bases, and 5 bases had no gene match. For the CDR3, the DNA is TGTGCCAGCAGTAAGGGACTAGCGGTCAACAATGAGCAGTTCTTC. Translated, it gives CASSKGLAVNNEQFF.

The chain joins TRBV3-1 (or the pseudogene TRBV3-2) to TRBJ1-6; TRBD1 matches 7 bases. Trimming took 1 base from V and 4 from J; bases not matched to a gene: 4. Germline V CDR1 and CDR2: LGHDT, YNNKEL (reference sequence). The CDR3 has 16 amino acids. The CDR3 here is CASSQGAGGYNSPLHF. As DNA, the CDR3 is TGTGCCAGCAGCCAAGGGGCAGGGGGTTATAATTCACCCCTCCACTTT.

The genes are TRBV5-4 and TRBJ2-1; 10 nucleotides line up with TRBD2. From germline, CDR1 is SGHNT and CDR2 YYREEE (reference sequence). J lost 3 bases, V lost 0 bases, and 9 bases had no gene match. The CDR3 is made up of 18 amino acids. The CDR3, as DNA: TGTGCCAGCAGCTTGGTTCGGGCTAGCGGGAGTTTCTACAATGAGCAGTTCTTC. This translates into CASSLVRASGSFYNEQFF.

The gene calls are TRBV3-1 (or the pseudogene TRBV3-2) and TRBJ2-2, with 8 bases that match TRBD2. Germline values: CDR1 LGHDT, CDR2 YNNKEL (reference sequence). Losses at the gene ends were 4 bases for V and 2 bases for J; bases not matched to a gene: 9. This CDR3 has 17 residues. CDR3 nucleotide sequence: TGTGCCAGCAGCCGTAAAATCGGGGGGGGAAACACCGGGGAGCTGTTTTTT. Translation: CASSRKIGGGNTGELFF.

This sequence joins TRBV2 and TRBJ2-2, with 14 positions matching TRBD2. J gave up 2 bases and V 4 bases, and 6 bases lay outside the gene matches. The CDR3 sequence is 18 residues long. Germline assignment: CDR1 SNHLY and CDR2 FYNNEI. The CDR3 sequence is CASSVTTSGGANTGELFF. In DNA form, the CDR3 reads TGTGCCAGCAGTGTCACGACTAGCGGGGGGGCCAACACCGGGGAGCTGTTTTTT.

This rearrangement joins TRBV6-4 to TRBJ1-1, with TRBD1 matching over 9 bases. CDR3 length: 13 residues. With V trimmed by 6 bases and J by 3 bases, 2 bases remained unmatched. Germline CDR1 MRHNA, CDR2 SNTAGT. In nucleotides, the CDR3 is TGTGCCAGCAGAGGACAGGGGCACACTGAAGCTTTCTTT. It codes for CASRGQGHTEAFF.

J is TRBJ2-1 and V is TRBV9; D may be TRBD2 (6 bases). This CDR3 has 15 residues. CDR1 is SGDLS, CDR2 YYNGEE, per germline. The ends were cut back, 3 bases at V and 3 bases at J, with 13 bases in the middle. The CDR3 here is CASSANSGIYNEQFF. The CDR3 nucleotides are TGTGCCAGCAGCGCCAATAGCGGAATCTACAATGAGCAGTTCTTC.

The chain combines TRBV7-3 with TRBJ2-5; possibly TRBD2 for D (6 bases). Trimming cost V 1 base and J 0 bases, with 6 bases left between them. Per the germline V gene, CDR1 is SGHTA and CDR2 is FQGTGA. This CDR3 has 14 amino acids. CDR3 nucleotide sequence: TGTGCCAGCAGCTTAAGCGGGAACCAAGAGACCCAGTACTTC. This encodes CASSLSGNQETQYF.

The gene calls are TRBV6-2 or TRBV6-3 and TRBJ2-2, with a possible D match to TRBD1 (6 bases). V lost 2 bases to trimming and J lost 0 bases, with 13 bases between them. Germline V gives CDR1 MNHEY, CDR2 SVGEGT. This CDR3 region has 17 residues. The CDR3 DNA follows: TGTGCCAGCAGTTACATAGGGACACCGCCGAACACCGGGGAGCTGTTTTTT. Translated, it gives CASSYIGTPPNTGELFF.

The CDR3 coding sequence is TGTGCCAGCAGCGCTCAGACAGGGGGCCTCGCAGATACGCAGTATTTT. Its translation: CASSAQTGGLADTQYF. The chain couples TRBV9 to TRBJ2-3; 10 nucleotides align to TRBD1. The CDR3 runs to 16 residues. The V and J ends lost 3 bases and 4 bases, in that order; junction bases with no gene match: 8. The germline gives CDR1 SGDLS, CDR2 YYNGEE.